The TCR beta chain under discussion was sequenced for a study of blood T cell repertoires in COVID-19 (dated by TCRdb to 2020 to 2022). With respect to the entire study: Collaborator samples came from the United States, Italy and Spain and covered acute and convalescent phases of COVID-19. The material from the prospective study consisted of cDNA or gDNA derived from T cells, B-cell-depleted T cells, or PBMCs. Subjects who had been exposed to COVID-19, were actively infected with it, or had recovered from it provided the deeply sampled blood TCRbeta repertoires that made up the dataset. A freely available public database, intended as a resource for researchers studying the immune response to SARS-CoV-2, is where the repertoires were released. Samples were obtained from the ongoing ImmuneRACE study (first 160 participants) and from about 1,300 subjects provided by 6 global collaborators. A de-identified subject ID, COVID-19 status, age in years and sex were almost always included in the sample metadata. Where available, HLA class I and class II types were taken from metadata supplied by the sample provider and were not determined by assay-based typing. Results the study describes overall, beyond this receptor: The amount of clinical and demographic metadata varied by source and participant and was provided uncurated.

The immunoSEQ Assay, a bias-controlled multiplex PCR, was used to amplify TCRbeta CDR3 regions from genomic DNA. For the original study's pipeline: Within the assay, amplification of reference gene primers was used to estimate how many nucleated cells each sample contained. To quantify the absolute abundance of each unique TCRbeta CDR3 rearrangement, sequence reads were collapsed and filtered. For each sample, productive Simpson clonality was calculated by taking the square root of Simpson's diversity index across productive rearrangements. The table was pulled from immuneACCESS by TCRdb, which kept in-frame rearrangements only. Such tables lose some clones; where checked, under half of the loss comes from unresolved V genes, and the rest has no known cause. The V and J calls and clone size are taken from that table; D and trimming were inferred from the DNA. The sample includes 30,000 to 35,000 clones, with approximately 81% observed a single time. 14% of the sample is held by the ten biggest clonotypes.

The collaborating institutions used their own protocols to collect whole blood in K2EDTA tubes. For TCRbeta analysis, collaborators shipped samples in one of three forms: frozen whole blood, isolated PBMCs, or DNA extracted from either of those sample types. Trimming accounts for 0 bases at V and 9 bases at J, while the number of junction bases matched to no gene is 4. The CDR3 sequence holds 15 residues, the cysteine and phenylalanine included. Just CDR3 DNA is preserved here, 45 bases in frame from base 1. The germline V gene specifies ENHRY as CDR1 and SYGVKD as CDR2. Worth noting for this clone: The clone's antigen remains unknown. Per-base quality was not reported, and no clone a single base away is much larger than it.

The chain uses TRBV10-3 and TRBJ1-6, with 8 bases matching TRBD1. Sequenced: peripheral blood. The origin of this receptor is a human donor with acute or convalescent COVID-19. The donor label of this sample is uncertain. The CDR3 here reads CAISESETGVSPLHF. At the DNA level, the sequence is TGTGCCATCAGTGAGTCCGAGACAGGGGTTTCACCCCTCCACTTT.